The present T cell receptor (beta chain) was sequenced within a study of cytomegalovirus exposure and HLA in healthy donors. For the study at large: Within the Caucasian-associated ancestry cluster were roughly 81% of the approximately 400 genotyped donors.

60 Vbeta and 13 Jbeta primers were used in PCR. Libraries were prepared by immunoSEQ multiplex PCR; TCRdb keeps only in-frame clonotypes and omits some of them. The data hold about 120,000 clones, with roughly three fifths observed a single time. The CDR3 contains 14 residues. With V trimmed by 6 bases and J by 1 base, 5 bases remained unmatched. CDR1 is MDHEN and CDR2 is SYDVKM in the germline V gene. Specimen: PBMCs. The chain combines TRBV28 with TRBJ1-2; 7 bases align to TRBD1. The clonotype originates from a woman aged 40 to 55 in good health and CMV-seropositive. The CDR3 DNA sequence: TGTGCCAGCAGCTTAACAGGGGTTAACTATGGCTACACCTTC. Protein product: CASSLTGVNYGYTF.